Shown below are 15 T cell receptor beta chains from a single sample sequenced in a study of blood T cell repertoires in COVID-19. The assay was immunoSEQ multiplex PCR, and TCRdb's table has in-frame clones only and misses some. Among roughly 370,000 clones listed, approximately 90% were seen once. Sequences were obtained from PBMCs or T cells enriched from blood (not recorded which). These receptors came from a woman between 45 and 60 years old who had recovered from COVID-19.

The rearrangement uses TRBV2 and TRBJ2-1, with D possibly being TRBD2 (5 bases). The CDR3 length is 12 residues. Germline CDR1 and CDR2: SNHLY and FYNNEI. The V end lost 8 bases, the J end lost 7 bases, and 12 bases lay between the germline ends. The CDR3 loop is CASRLAGNEQFF. The CDR3 bases are TGTGCCAGCCGCCTAGCTGGTAATGAGCAGTTCTTC.

The count of this clone is one. This chain's CDR3 is CAWKRGKQPQHF. CDR3 in DNA: TGTGCCTGGAAGAGGGGGAAGCAGCCCCAGCATTTT. The chain links TRBV30 to TRBJ1-5; D is perhaps TRBD1 (6 bases). Germline lookup yields CDR1 GTSNPN and CDR2 SVGIG (reference sequence). The CDR3 is 12 residues long. V was clipped by 4 bases and J by 7 bases, with 11 bases between them.

The J gene is TRBJ2-7, the V gene TRBV7-2, with 7 bases fitting TRBD2. With 4 bases clipped from V and 3 bases from J, the junction kept 3 bases outside the gene matches. Per the germline V gene, CDR1 is SGHTA and CDR2 is FQGNSA. The CDR3 loop spans 13 amino acids. CDR3 in amino acids: CASSSSGGYEQYF. The CDR3 DNA follows: TGTGCCAGCAGCTCTAGCGGAGGCTACGAGCAGTACTTC.

The sample holds a few counts of this clone. The chain is built from TRBV5-1 and TRBJ1-5; maybe TRBD1 (5 bases). Trimming stripped 0 bases from V and 0 bases from J, with 16 bases between. The CDR3 sequence is 18 residues long. Germline-derived CDR1 and CDR2 are SGHRS and YFSETQ. The CDR3: CASSLGPGGGPSNQPQHF. As DNA, the CDR3 is TGCGCCAGCAGCTTGGGACCTGGGGGGGGACCTAGCAATCAGCCCCAGCATTTT.

This chain joins TRBV7-9 and TRBJ1-2; 12 nucleotides line up with TRBD1. The CDR3 is made up of 17 amino acids. J lost 3 bases, V lost 7 bases, and 12 bases had no gene match. Germline V gene sequence: CDR1 SEHNR, CDR2 FQNEAQ (reference sequence). CDR3 region: CASTKGTGGRSHYGYTF. The CDR3 bases are TGTGCCAGCACCAAGGGGACAGGGGGCCGTTCCCACTATGGCTACACCTTC.

The V gene is TRBV30, the J gene TRBJ2-1, with TRBD1 as a possible D gene (6 bases). CDR1 is GTSNPN and CDR2 is SVGIG in the germline V gene (reference sequence). The length of the CDR3 is 13 residues. Deletions cut 3 bases from V and 5 bases from J, with 11 bases between. CDR3 DNA sequence: TGTGCCTGGAGGCAGGGGCAAAACAATGAGCAGTTCTTC. It encodes CAWRQGQNNEQFF.

CDR3: CASSLEGQGGYGYTF. The CDR3 DNA sequence: TGCGCCAGCAGCTTGGAGGGACAGGGTGGCTATGGCTACACCTTC. The V call is TRBV5-1, the J call TRBJ1-2; 9 bases match TRBD1. Germline CDR1 and CDR2: SGHRS and YFSETQ. The J segment lost 4 bases and the V segment lost 0 bases, leaving 4 bases of the junction unmatched. This CDR3 region has 15 residues.

The V and J genes are TRBV3-1 (or the pseudogene TRBV3-2) and TRBJ1-2, with 9 bases lining up with TRBD1. CDR3 length: 16 amino acids. With 1 base clipped from V and 4 bases from J, the junction kept 7 bases outside the gene matches. From germline, CDR1 is LGHDT and CDR2 YNNKEL (reference sequence). The chain's CDR3 is CASSQGPGTGRYGYTF. In DNA, the CDR3 is TGTGCCAGCAGCCAAGGTCCCGGGACAGGGCGCTATGGCTACACCTTC.

The genes are TRBV3-1 (or the pseudogene TRBV3-2) and TRBJ1-3; D is uncertain. Germline CDR1 and CDR2: LGHDT and YNNKEL (reference sequence). This CDR3 has 13 residues. The V end lost 6 bases, the J end lost 2 bases, and 8 bases lay between the germline ends. The CDR3 DNA sequence: TGTGCCAGCAGGGCCGGAGCTGGAAACACCATATATTTT. Its protein is CASRAGAGNTIYF.

The V and J genes are TRBV7-9 and TRBJ1-1; tentatively, D is TRBD1 (5 bases). This CDR3 has 14 amino acids. The V end lost 2 bases, the J end lost 5 bases, and 12 bases lay between the germline ends. CDR1 and CDR2 from the germline V gene are SEHNR and FQNEAQ (reference sequence). The chain's CDR3 is CASSLQGGSTEAFF. CDR3 coding DNA: TGTGCCAGCAGCTTACAGGGAGGGTCTACTGAAGCTTTCTTT.

This chain connects TRBV5-8 to TRBJ1-6, with no clear D. With 4 bases removed from V and 10 bases from J, the gap between germline ends came to 12 bases. CDR3 length: 13 residues. In germline, CDR1 is SGHTS, CDR2 YDEGEE. The CDR3 loop reads CASSEEPGSPLHF. CDR3 bases: TGTGCCAGCAGCGAAGAACCAGGATCACCCCTCCACTTT.

The chain couples TRBV4-1 to TRBJ2-1, with D possibly TRBD2 on 6 matching bases. V lost 4 bases, J lost 4 bases, and 17 bases lay in between. CDR3 length equals 16 residues. Germline CDR1 and CDR2: MGHRA and YSYEKL. For the CDR3, the DNA is TGCGCCAGCAGCCCATCATGGGGGGACTCTTACAATGAGCAGTTCTTC. Its translation is CASSPSWGDSYNEQFF.

J is TRBJ1-5 and V is TRBV6-2 or TRBV6-3, with 9 bases lining up with TRBD1. The CDR3 contains 14 residues. Germline CDR1 is MNHEY and CDR2 is SVGEGT. J lost 4 bases, V lost 4 bases, and 2 bases had no gene match. The CDR3 here is CASSSGQGNQPQHF. In DNA, the CDR3 is TGTGCCAGCAGTTCGGGACAGGGAAATCAGCCCCAGCATTTT.

The rearrangement joins TRBV30 to TRBJ2-3, with no clear D. CDR3 length equals 11 residues. Per germline, CDR1 GTSNPN and CDR2 SVGIG (reference sequence). Trimming removed 2 bases from V and 3 bases from J, with 3 bases in between. The CDR3 DNA follows: TGTGCCTGGAGTCGGACAGATACGCAGTATTTT. Translated: CAWSRTDTQYF.

The chain couples TRBV19 to TRBJ1-2; D is uncertain. Trimming took 3 bases from V and 5 from J, leaving 13 bases between them. CDR3 length: 14 amino acids. The germline V gene encodes CDR1 LNHDA and CDR2 SQIVND (reference sequence). CDR3 loop: CASSIQLGAYGYTF. The CDR3 region has the DNA TGTGCCAGTAGTATCCAGTTGGGAGCTTATGGCTACACCTTC.